A single T cell receptor beta chain is shown here with its context. Its cognate antigen is unknown. The PCR contained 60 Vbeta and 13 Jbeta primers. The data were produced by immunoSEQ multiplex PCR, yet TCRdb's version contains in-frame clones alone and is incomplete. The sample consists of 100,000 to 150,000 clones, over 60% of them appearing once. The data are from a study of cytomegalovirus exposure and HLA in healthy donors. Whole-study findings and limits: Prior analysis indicated that the majority of TCR beta V segments exhibited productivity approximately 90% or approximately 30% of the time. Analysis was carried out at a later point, and it linked a missense DCLRE1C variant to TCR beta V- and J-gene trimming.

Germline V gene sequence: CDR1 SGHRS, CDR2 YFSETQ. The length of the CDR3 is 15 residues. The V and J ends lost 0 bases and 0 bases respectively, with 9 bases between them. It was healthy bone marrow donors who served as donors. V usage is TRBV5-1 and J usage is TRBJ1-1; a possible D gene is TRBD1 (5 bases). The specimen was PBMCs. This receptor was identified in a woman aged 55-70 years in good health and CMV-seropositive. In DNA form, the CDR3 reads TGCGCCAGCAGCTTGGTTTCGGGGGTGAACACTGAAGCTTTCTTT. Protein sequence: CASSLVSGVNTEAFF.